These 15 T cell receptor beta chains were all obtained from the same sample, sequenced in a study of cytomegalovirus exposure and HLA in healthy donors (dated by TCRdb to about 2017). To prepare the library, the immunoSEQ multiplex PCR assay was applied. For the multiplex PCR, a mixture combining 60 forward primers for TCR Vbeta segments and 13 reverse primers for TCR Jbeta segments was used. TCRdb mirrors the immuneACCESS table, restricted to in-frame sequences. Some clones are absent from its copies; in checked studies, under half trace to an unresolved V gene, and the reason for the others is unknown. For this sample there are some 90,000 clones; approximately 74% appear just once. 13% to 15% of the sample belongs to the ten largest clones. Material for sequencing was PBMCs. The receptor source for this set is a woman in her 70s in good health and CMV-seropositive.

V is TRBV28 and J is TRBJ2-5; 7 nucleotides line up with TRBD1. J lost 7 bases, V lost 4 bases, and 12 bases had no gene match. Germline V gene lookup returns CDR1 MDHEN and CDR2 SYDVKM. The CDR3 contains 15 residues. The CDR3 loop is CASSSPGQPSGTQYF. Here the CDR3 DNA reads TGTGCCAGCAGTTCTCCGGGACAGCCATCTGGGACCCAGTACTTC.

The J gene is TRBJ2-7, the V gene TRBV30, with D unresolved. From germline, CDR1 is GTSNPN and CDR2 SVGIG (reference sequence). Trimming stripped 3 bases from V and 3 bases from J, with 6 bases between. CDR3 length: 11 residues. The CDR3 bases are TGTGCCTGGAGCCTTAACTACGAGCAGTACTTC. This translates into CAWSLNYEQYF.

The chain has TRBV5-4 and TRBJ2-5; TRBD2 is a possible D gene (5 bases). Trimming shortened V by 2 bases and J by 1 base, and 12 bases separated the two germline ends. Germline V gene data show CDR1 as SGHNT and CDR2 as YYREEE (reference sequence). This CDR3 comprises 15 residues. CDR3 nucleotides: TGTGCCAGCAGCTTTAGCGCATCCCCCCAAGAGACCCAGTACTTC. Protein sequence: CASSFSASPQETQYF. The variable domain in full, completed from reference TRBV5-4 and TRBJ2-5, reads ETGVTQSPTHLIKTRGQQVTLRCSSQSGHNTVSWYQQALGQGPQFIFQYYREEENGRGNFPPRFSGLQFPNYSSELNVNALELDDSALYLCASSFSASPQETQYFGPGTRLLVL.

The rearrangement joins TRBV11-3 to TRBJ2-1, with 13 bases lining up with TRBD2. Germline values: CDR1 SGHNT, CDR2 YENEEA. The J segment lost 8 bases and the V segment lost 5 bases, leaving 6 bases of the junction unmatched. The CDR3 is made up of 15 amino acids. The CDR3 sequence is CASSPGLAGMYEQFF. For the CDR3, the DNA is TGTGCCAGCAGCCCGGGACTAGCGGGAATGTATGAGCAGTTCTTC.

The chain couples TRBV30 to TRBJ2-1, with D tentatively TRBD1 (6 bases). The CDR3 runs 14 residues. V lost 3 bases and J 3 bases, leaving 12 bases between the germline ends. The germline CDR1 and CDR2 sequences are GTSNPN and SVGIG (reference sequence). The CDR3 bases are TGTGCCTGGAGCCGCGGACAGTTCTACAATGAGCAGTTCTTC. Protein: CAWSRGQFYNEQFF.

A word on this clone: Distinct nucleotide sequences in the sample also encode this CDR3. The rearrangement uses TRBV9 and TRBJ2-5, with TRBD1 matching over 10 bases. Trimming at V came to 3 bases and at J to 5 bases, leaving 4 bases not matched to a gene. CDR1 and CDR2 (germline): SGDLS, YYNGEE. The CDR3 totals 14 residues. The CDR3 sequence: CASSAGTGEETQYF. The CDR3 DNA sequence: TGTGCCAGCAGCGCCGGGACAGGGGAGGAGACCCAGTACTTC.

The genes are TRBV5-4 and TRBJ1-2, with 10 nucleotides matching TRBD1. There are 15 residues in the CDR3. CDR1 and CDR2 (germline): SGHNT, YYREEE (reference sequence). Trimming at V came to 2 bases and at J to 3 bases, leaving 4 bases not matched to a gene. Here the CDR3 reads CASSFLTGGDYGYTF. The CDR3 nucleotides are TGTGCCAGCAGCTTCCTGACAGGGGGCGACTATGGCTACACCTTC.

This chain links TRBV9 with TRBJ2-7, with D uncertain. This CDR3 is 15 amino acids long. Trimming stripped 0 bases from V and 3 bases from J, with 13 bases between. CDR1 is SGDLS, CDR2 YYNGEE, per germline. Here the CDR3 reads CASSVEASPYYEQYF. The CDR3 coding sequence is TGTGCCAGCAGCGTAGAAGCGAGCCCCTACTACGAGCAGTACTTC.

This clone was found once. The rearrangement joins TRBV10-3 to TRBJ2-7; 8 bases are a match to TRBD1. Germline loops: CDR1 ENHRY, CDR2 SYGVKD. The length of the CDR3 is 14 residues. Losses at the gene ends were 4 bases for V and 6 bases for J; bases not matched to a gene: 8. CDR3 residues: CAISARTGIGEQYF. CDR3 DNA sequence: TGTGCCATCAGTGCCAGGACAGGGATCGGCGAGCAGTACTTC.

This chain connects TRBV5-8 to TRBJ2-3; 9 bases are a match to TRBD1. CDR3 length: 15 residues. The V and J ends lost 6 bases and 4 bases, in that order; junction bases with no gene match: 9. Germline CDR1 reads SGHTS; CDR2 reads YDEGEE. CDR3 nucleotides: TGTGCCAGCATCGCCGGGACAGGGAGTCCAGATACGCAGTATTTT. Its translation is CASIAGTGSPDTQYF.

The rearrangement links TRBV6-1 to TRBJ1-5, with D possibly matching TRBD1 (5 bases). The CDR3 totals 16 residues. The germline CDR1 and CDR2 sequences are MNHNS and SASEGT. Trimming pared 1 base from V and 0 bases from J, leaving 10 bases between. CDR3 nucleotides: TGTGCCAGCAGTGAAGGTTGGGGCTATAGCAATCAGCCCCAGCATTTT. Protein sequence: CASSEGWGYSNQPQHF.

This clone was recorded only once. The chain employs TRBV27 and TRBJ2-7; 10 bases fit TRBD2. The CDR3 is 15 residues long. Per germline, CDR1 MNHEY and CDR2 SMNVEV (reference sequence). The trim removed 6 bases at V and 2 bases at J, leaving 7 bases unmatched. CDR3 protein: CASRWTSGGPYEQYF. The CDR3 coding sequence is TGTGCCAGCAGATGGACTAGCGGAGGCCCCTACGAGCAGTACTTC.

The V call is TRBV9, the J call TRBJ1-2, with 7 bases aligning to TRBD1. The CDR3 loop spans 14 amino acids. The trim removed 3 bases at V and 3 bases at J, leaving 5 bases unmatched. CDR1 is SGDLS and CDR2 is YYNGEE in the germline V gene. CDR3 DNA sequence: TGTGCCAGCAGCGGACAGGGTCTTTACTATGGCTACACCTTC. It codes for CASSGQGLYYGYTF.

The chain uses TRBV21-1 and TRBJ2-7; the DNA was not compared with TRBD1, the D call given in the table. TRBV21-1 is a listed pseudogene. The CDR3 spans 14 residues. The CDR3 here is CASSTATGENEQYF. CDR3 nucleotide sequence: TGTGCCAGCAGCACCGCGACAGGGGAAAACGAGCAGTACTTC.

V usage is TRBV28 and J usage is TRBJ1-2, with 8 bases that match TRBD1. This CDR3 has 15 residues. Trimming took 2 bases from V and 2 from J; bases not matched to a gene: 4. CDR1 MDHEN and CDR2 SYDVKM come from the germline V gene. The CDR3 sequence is CASSLGQGRNYGYTF. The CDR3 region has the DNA TGTGCCAGCAGTTTAGGACAGGGAAGAAACTATGGCTACACCTTC.